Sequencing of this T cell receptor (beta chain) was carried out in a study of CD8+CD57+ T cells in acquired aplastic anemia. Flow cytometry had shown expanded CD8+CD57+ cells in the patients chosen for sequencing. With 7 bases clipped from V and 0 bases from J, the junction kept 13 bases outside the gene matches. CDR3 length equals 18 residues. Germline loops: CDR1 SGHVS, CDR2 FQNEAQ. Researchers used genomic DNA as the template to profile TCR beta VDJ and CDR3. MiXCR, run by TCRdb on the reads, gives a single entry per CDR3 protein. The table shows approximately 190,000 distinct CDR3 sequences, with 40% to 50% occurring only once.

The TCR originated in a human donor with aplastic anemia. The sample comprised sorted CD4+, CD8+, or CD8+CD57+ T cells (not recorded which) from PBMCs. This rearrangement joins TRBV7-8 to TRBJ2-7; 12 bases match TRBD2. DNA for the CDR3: TGTGCCAGCACTTTTAGGACTAGCGGGACCATCAGCTCCTACGAGCAGTACTTC. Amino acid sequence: CASTFRTSGTISSYEQYF.